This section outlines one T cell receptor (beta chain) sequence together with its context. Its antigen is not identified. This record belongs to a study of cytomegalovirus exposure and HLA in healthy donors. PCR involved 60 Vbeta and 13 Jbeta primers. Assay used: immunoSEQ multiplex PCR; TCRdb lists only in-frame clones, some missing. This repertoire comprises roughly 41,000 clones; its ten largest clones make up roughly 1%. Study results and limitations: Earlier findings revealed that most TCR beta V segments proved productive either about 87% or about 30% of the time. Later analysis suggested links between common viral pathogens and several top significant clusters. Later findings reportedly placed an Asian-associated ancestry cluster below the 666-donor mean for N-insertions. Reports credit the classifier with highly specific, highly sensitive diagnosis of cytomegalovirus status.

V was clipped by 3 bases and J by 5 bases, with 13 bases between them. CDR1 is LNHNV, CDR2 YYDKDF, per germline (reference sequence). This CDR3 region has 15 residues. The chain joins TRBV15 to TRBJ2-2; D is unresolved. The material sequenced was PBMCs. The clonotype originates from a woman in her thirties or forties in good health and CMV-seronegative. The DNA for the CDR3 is TGTGCCACCAGCAGTGAAACTGCTCCAACCGGGGAGCTGTTTTTT. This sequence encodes CATSSETAPTGELFF.